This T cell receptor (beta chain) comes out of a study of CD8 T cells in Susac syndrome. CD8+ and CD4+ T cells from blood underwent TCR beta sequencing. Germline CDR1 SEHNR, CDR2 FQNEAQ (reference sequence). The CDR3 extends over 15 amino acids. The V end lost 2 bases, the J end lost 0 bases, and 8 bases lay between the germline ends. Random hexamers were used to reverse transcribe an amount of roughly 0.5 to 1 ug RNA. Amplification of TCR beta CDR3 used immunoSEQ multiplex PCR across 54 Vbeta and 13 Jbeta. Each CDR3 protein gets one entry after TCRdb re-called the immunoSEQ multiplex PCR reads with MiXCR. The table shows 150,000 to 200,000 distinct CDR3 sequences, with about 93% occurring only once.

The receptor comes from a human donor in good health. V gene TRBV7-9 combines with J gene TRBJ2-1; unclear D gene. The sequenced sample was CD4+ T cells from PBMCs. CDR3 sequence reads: CASSLPFGSYNEQFF. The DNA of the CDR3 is TGTGCCAGCAGCTTACCCTTCGGCTCCTACAATGAGCAGTTCTTC.